The 5 T cell receptor beta chains listed next were all sequenced from one sample in a study of early T cells in non-severe SARS-CoV-2 infection. MiXCR was run by TCRdb on the 5' RACE reads, yielding one entry per CDR3 protein. The repertoire has approximately 33,000 distinct CDR3 sequences, 5% to 6.5% of them found once; the top ten carry 25% to 30%. What was sequenced was whole blood. All receptors come from an adult who was a healthcare worker with PCR-confirmed SARS-CoV-2 infection or an uninfected control (not recorded which).

This clonotype occurred many times. CDR3 protein: CASSAGTVDYGYTF. CDR3 bases: TGTGCCAGCAGCGCTGGGACAGTGGACTATGGCTACACCTTC. The chain employs TRBV5-4 and TRBJ1-2; 7 bases match TRBD1. Trimming at V came to 4 bases and at J to 3 bases, leaving 6 bases not matched to a gene. The germline gives CDR1 SGHNT, CDR2 YYREEE (reference sequence). The length of the CDR3 is 14 residues.

Ten or more counts support this clonotype. This chain joins TRBV27 and TRBJ2-7, with 12 nucleotides matching TRBD1. With 3 bases clipped from V and 5 bases from J, the junction kept 2 bases outside the gene matches. This CDR3 has 14 residues. CDR1 is MNHEY, CDR2 SMNVEV, per germline (reference sequence). Here the CDR3 reads CASSFRDRGHEQYF. Written as DNA, the CDR3 is TGTGCCAGCAGTTTCCGGGACAGGGGGCACGAGCAGTACTTC.

A remark on this clonotype: Its ends do not fully match the called genes, so a read error is possible. The rearrangement uses TRBV4-3 and TRBJ2-5; TRBD2 aligns across 9 bases. The CDR3 totals 16 residues. Germline assignment: CDR1 LGHNA and CDR2 YSLEER. CDR3 protein: CASSQDSRGGPETQNF. The CDR3 DNA is TGCGCCAGCAGCCAAGATTCGCGGGGGGGCCCAGAGACCCAGAACTTC.

This clonotype has ten or more counts. The chain joins TRBV20-1 to TRBJ2-7, with TRBD2 as a possible D gene (6 bases). The germline CDR1 and CDR2 sequences are DFQATT and SNEGSKA (reference sequence). The CDR3 contains 13 residues. The V gene lost 3 bases and the J gene lost 3 bases, with 12 bases spanning the gap. CDR3 protein: CSASQRASYEQYF. CDR3 coding DNA: TGCAGTGCTAGCCAGCGGGCGAGCTACGAGCAGTACTTC.

Many counts were recorded for this clonotype. The V and J genes are TRBV6-6 and TRBJ2-5, with 14 bases lining up with TRBD2. After removal of 5 bases from V and 5 bases from J, the junction contained 4 bases not matched to a gene. Germline loops: CDR1 MNHNY, CDR2 SVGAGI (reference sequence). The CDR3 has 15 amino acids. In nucleotides, the CDR3 is TGTGCCAGCAGTAGGACTAGCGGGAGGTCCGAGACCCAGTACTTC. Translated, it gives CASSRTSGRSETQYF.